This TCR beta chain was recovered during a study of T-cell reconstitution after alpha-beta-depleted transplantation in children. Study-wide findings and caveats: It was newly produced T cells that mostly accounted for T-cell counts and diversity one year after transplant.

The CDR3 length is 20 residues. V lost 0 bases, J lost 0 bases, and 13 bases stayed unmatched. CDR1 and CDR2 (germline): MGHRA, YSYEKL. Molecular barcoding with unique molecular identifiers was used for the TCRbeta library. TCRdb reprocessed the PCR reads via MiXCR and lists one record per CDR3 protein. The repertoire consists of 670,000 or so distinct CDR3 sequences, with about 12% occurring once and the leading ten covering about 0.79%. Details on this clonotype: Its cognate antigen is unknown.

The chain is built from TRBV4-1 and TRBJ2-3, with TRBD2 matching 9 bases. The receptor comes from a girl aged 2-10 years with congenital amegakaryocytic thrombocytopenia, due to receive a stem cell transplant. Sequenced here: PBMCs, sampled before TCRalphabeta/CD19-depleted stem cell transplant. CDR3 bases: TGCGCCAGCAGCCAAGACACTGAACTAGCGGGCTACAAAAGCACAGATACGCAGTATTTT. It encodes CASSQDTELAGYKSTDTQYF.